Given below is one T cell receptor (beta chain) in context. Its antigen is as yet unknown. Genomic DNA from each subset was divided evenly over several immunoSEQ plates. Sequenced by immunoSEQ multiplex PCR; TCRdb stores in-frame clones only, minus some. This table has more than 850,000 clones, roughly 74% appearing once. The CDR3 has 11 amino acids. CDR1 and CDR2 from the germline V gene are SQVTM and ANQGSEA. V gave up 8 bases and J gave up 7 bases, with 14 bases separating them. This sample stems from a study of shared clonotypes between healthy human individuals. General study findings and limits: Clonotype sharing across a handful of donors was observed for around 5% of naive CD4 clonotypes.

Sequences were obtained from memory CD4+ T cells from PBMCs. The subset: CD45RA-negative fraction. This chain uses TRBV29-1 with TRBJ1-1; TRBD1 is a possible D gene (5 bases). The TCR comes from a man aged 18 to 29 in good health. Some clones in this sample may be carry-over from other donors' samples. CDR3 residues: CSTRGTGEAFF. CDR3 DNA: TGCAGCACACGCGGTACAGGTGAAGCTTTCTTT.